The TCR beta chain under discussion was sequenced for a study of regulatory T cells in long-lasting Graves disease. This CDR3 contains 12 residues. The germline CDR1 and CDR2 sequences are SEHNR and FQNEAQ (reference sequence). Trimming took off 1 base at V and 4 bases at J, with 4 bases between the two ends. Time point here: persistent/refractory GD, antithyroid drugs over 5 years with positive TRAb. RNA from PBMCs was the source of the TCR library. CDR3-region Arm-PCR and iRepertoire HTBI primers produced the TCR beta libraries. Each CDR3 protein is one row after TCRdb ran MiXCR on the multiplex PCR reads. The table has approximately 470,000 distinct CDR3 sequences, around 21% seen once.

Sequenced material: peripheral blood mononuclear cells (PBMCs), taken when the disease was refractory, from a patient treated with antithyroid drugs. This rearrangement joins TRBV7-9 to TRBJ1-1, with no clear D. The TCR originated in a female donor with Graves disease. In DNA form, the CDR3 reads TGTGCCAGCAGCTTAGAGTTCACTGAAGCTTTCTTT. Protein: CASSLEFTEAFF. The full variable domain, rest sourced from reference TRBV7-9 and TRBJ1-1, is DTGVSQNPRHKITKRGQNVTFRCDPISEHNRLYWYRQTLGQGPEFLTYFQNEAQLEKSRLLSDRFSAERPKGSFSTLEIQRTEQGDSAMYLCASSLEFTEAFFGQGTRLTVV.